This TCR beta chain derives from a study of shared clonotypes between healthy human individuals. Profiled with immunoSEQ multiplex PCR; TCRdb holds only in-frame clones, not every one. The table lists 950,000 to 1,100,000 clones, approximately 78% of them singletons. Splitting the CD4+ cells yielded a CD45RA+ naive subset and a CD45RA-negative memory subset. This TCR came from a man younger than 35 in good health. Some clones in this sample may be carry-over from other donors' samples. Input material: memory CD4+ T cells from PBMCs. The subset: CD45RA-negative fraction.

The CDR3 sequence is CASSPSNNGYGYTF. The CDR3 coding sequence is TGTGCCAGCAGCCCCTCAAACAATGGGTATGGCTACACCTTC. The chain joins TRBV7-3 to TRBJ1-2; D unclear. V was shortened by 5 bases and J by 5 bases, with 15 bases between the two germline ends. CDR1 and CDR2 (germline): SGHTA, FQGTGA. This CDR3 is 14 amino acids long. The entire variable domain, with the rest obtained from reference TRBV7-3 and TRBJ1-2, is as follows: GAGVSQTPSNKVTEKGKYVELRCDPISGHTALYWYRQSLGQGPEFLIYFQGTGAADDSGLPNDRFFAVRPEGSVSTLKIQRTERGDSAVYLCASSPSNNGYGYTFGSGTRLTVV.